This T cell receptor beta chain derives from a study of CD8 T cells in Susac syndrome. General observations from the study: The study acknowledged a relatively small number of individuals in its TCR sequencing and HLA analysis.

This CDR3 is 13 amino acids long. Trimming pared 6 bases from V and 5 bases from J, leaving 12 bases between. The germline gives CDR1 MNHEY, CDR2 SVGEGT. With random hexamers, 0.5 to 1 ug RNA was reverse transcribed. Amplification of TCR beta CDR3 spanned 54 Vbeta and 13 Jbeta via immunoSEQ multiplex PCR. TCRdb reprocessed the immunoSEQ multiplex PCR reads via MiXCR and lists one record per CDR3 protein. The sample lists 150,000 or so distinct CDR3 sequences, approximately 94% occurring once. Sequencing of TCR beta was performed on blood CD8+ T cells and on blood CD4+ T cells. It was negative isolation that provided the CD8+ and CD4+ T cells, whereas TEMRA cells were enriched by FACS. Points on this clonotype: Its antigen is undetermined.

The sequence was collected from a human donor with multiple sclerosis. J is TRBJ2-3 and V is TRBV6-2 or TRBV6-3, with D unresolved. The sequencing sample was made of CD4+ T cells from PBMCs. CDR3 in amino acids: CASSGSSRDTQYF. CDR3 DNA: TGTGCCAGCAGCGGTTCTTCGAGAGATACGCAGTATTTT.